The present entry profiles one T cell receptor (beta chain) with its context. The data derive from a study of blood T cell repertoires in COVID-19. Study at large: Samples taken during acute and convalescent COVID-19 were collected in the United States, Italy and Spain. T cells, B-cell-depleted T cells, or PBMCs supplied cDNA or gDNA.

The V end was cut by 6 bases, the J end by 5 bases, with 17 bases between. The germline CDR1 and CDR2 sequences are SGHRS and YFSETQ. The CDR3 spans 15 residues. Authors' data handling: Reference gene primer amplification yielded estimated nucleated cell counts. TCRdb's copy holds only in-frame clones and misses some; the assay was immunoSEQ multiplex PCR. The DNA gave D and trimming, while V, J and clone size come from that table. The data hold 300,000 to 350,000 clones, with about 85% observed a single time. This TCR derives from a man between 18 and 29 years old with active or convalescent COVID-19. The chain links TRBV5-1 to TRBJ2-2, with D maybe TRBD2 (6 bases). The sequenced sample was peripheral blood. Here the CDR3 reads CASTPVGGETGELFF. The CDR3 DNA follows: TGCGCCAGCACCCCGGTTGGAGGGGAGACCGGGGAGCTGTTTTTT.